These T cell receptor beta chains were read from a single sample in a study of shared T cell receptors in the human thymus. Produced via immunoSEQ multiplex PCR; TCRdb's table is partial and in-frame only. The data contain hundreds of thousands of clones, 95% of them singletons. Sequencing was done on a sample of thymocytes. These receptors were obtained from a human donor. The CDR3 runs from the conserved cysteine through the conserved F or W. The order of the fields is D gene, clone size, V gene, J gene, CDR3 protein, CDR3 DNA. A D gene is named only where the DNA matches it firmly. Size tells how often a clone was seen (once, few, many) or the class of an expanded clone, and some rows leave it out.

NA	NA	TRBV2	TRBJ2-1	CASSERFATNNEQFF	TGTGCCAGCAGTGAACGGTTTGCGACAAACAATGAGCAGTTCTTC
NA	NA	TRBV5-4	TRBJ1-1	CASKPPSANTEAFF	TGTGCCAGCAAGCCCCCAAGTGCGAACACTGAAGCTTTCTTT
NA	NA	TRBV7-8	TRBJ2-6	CASSLAGRTGANVLTF	TGTGCCAGCAGCTTAGCGGGACGCACTGGGGCCAACGTCCTGACTTTC
NA	NA	TRBV11-2	TRBJ1-2	CASRGGRGYGYTF	TGTGCCAGCAGAGGCGGTAGGGGCTATGGCTACACCTTC
TRBD1	NA	TRBV18	TRBJ2-7	CASSPWDSSYEQYF	TGTGCCAGCTCACCCTGGGACAGCTCCTACGAGCAGTACTTC
NA	once	TRBV14	TRBJ1-3	CASSQVLGRQASGNTIYF	TGTGCCAGCAGCCAAGTATTAGGCAGACAGGCCTCTGGAAACACCATATATTTT
NA	NA	TRBV27	TRBJ2-7	CASSLGGFSYEQYF	TGTGCCAGCAGTTTAGGAGGGTTCTCCTACGAGCAGTACTTC
TRBD1	NA	TRBV28	TRBJ2-7	CASSLHSGQLCEQYF	TGTGCCAGCAGTTTACATTCGGGACAGTTGTGCGAGCAGTACTTC
NA	NA	TRBV4-1	TRBJ1-1	CASSQDDRGTEAFF	TGCGCCAGCAGCCAAGATGACCGGGGCACTGAAGCTTTCTTT
TRBD2	NA	TRBV27	TRBJ2-5	CASNRGGASGRAREETQYF	TGTGCCAGCAACCGGGGTGGGGCTAGCGGGAGGGCCAGGGAAGAGACCCAGTACTTC
NA	once	TRBV10-3	TRBJ2-3	CAISGGGGKRAPTDTQYF	TGTGCCATCAGTGGGGGAGGGGGCAAGCGGGCCCCCACAGATACGCAGTATTTT
NA	NA	TRBV10-1	TRBJ2-2	CASSEYGGTGELFF	TGCGCCAGCAGTGAATACGGGGGCACCGGGGAGCTGTTTTTT
TRBD1	NA	TRBV28	TRBJ1-1	CASSFLTGQGSTEAFF	TGTGCCAGCAGCTTCTTGACCGGACAGGGGAGCACTGAAGCTTTCTTT
NA	NA	TRBV27	TRBJ1-1	CASRRRREGNTEAFF	TGTGCCAGCCGTAGGAGGAGGGAGGGAAACACTGAAGCTTTCTTT
NA	NA	TRBV7-2	TRBJ2-3	CASSFHPKLGNTQYF	TGTGCCAGCAGCTTCCATCCCAAATTAGGGAATACGCAGTATTTT